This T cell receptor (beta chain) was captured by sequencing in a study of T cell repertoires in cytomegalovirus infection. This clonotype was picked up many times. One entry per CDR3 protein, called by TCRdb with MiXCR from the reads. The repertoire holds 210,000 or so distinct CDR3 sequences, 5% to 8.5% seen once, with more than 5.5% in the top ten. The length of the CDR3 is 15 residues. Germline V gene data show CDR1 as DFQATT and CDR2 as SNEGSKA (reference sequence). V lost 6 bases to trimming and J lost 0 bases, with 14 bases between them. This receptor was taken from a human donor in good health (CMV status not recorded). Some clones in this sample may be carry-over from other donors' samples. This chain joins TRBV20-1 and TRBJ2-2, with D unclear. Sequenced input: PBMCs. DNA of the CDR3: TGCAGTGCCCCTCGAGGATCCGCGAACACCGGGGAGCTGTTTTTT. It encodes CSAPRGSANTGELFF.